The present T cell receptor (beta chain) was sequenced within a study of blood T cell repertoires in COVID-19. For the study at large: T cells, B-cell-depleted T cells, or PBMCs provided the cDNA or gDNA that served as material.

The age range of participants was about 18 to 95 years, with residence in around 22 US areas. V shed 5 bases, J shed 2 bases, and the junction held 4 bases outside the gene matches. Germline V lookup: CDR1 SEHNR, CDR2 FQNEAQ (reference sequence). The CDR3 consists of 15 residues. In the study's own analysis: Using reference gene primer amplification, nucleated cell counts were estimated. This table comes from immunoSEQ multiplex PCR, and its TCRdb copy is limited to in-frame clones, with some not included. Clone size and the V and J calls come from that table; the DNA yielded D and trimming. The table records about 170,000 clones, around 83% of them present only once.

This clonotype was sampled from a woman aged 45 to 65 in a cohort exposed to, infected with or recovered from COVID-19 (not recorded which). The sequenced material came from PBMCs or T cells enriched from blood (not recorded which). This rearrangement joins TRBV7-9 to TRBJ2-3, with 10 bases aligning to TRBD2. The CDR3 nucleotides read TGTGCCAGCAGCAGGGGGACTAGCGACACAGATACGCAGTATTTT. Translated, it gives CASSRGTSDTDTQYF.